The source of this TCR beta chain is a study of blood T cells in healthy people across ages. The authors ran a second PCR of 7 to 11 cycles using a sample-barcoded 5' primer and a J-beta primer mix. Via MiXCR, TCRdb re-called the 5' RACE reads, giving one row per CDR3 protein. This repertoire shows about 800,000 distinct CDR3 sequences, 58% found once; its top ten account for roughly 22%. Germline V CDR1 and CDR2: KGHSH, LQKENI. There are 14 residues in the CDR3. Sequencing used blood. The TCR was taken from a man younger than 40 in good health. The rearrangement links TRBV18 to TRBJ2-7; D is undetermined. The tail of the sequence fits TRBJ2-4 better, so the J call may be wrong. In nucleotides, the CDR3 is TGTGCCAGCTCACCAGCAGCTACAAAAAACATTCAGTACTTC. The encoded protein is CASSPAATKNIQYF.